Listed here is a single TCR beta chain. The antigen is undetermined. Sequenced by immunoSEQ multiplex PCR; TCRdb stores in-frame clones only, minus some. The data contain roughly 23,000 clones, around 90% of them singletons. The CDR3 runs to 13 residues. Germline V gene data show CDR1 as SGHTA and CDR2 as FQGNSA. V was shortened by 4 bases and J by 0 bases, with 6 bases between the two germline ends. The data were taken from a study of T cells in localized non-small cell lung cancer. Findings and limits, study-wide: Clonality of T cells reached its maximum in uninvolved adjacent lung, surpassing tumor. Heterogeneity stays possible, as sequencing covered only one tumor region. Among the top 100 tumor clones, a median about 52 appeared in adjacent lung. Longer overall survival was linked to higher blood T cell density.

The source is a male donor aged 60 or over with stage I squamous cell lung carcinoma. The sequencing here drew on peripheral blood, taken before any cancer treatment. The genes are TRBV7-2 and TRBJ1-1; no definite D call. CDR3 nucleotides: TGTGCCAGCAGCTCTTACCTGAACACTGAAGCTTTCTTT. It specifies CASSSYLNTEAFF. Looking up the rest from reference TRBV7-2 and TRBJ1-1 gives the full variable domain: GAGVSQSPSNKVTEKGKDVELRCDPISGHTALYWYRQSLGQGLEFLIYFQGNSAPDKSGLPSDRFSAERTGGSVSTLTIQRTQQEDSAVYLCASSSYLNTEAFFGQGTRLTVV.